Detailed here is one T cell receptor (beta chain). Its antigen is still unknown. This record belongs to a study of OX40 agonist ivuxolimab in advanced cancers. Study background: The group had a mean age of 60 years, ranged from about 20 to 80, and was 82.7% male.

Data came from immunoSEQ multiplex PCR; TCRdb stores just in-frame clones and leaves some out. The sample has 30,000 or so clones, 60% to 85% seen once. Study observations and caveats: In CD8+ T cells, expanded clones were on average more numerous than in CD4+. At 0.1 to 3.0 mg/kg, CD4+ and CD8+ blood T cells expanded clonally by week 6.

The CDR3 loop spans 17 amino acids. V shed 1 base and J shed 2 bases, with 18 bases lying between them. From germline, CDR1 is SGHRS and CDR2 YFSETQ. Material: CD4+ or CD8+ T cells sorted from blood, obtained in a trial of the OX40 agonist ivuxolimab. The sequence was collected from an adult with an advanced solid tumor such as melanoma, head and neck, liver or kidney cancer. The chain recombines TRBV5-1 with TRBJ1-2; D perhaps matches TRBD1 (5 bases). The CDR3: CASSLSQLREGNYGYTF. In DNA form, the CDR3 reads TGCGCCAGCAGCTTGAGCCAGTTAAGAGAGGGGAACTATGGCTACACCTTC.